Following are 20 T cell receptor beta chains from one sample sequenced in a study of neoadjuvant anti-PD-1 for oral cavity cancer. Profiling relied on immunoSEQ multiplex PCR, and the TCRdb table lists in-frame clones only, not all of them. The sample gives approximately 83,000 clones, roughly 80% of which show up once; about 3.4% is in the top ten. Sequencing used PBMCs, obtained before nivolumab (anti-PD-1) treatment. The receptors shown here come from a person between 35 and 79 years old with oral cavity squamous cell carcinoma.

This clone showed up just a few times. This chain links TRBV9 with TRBJ1-4, with unresolved D. Deletions cut 0 bases from V and 8 bases from J, with 11 bases between. Germline V gene sequence: CDR1 SGDLS, CDR2 YYNGEE. The CDR3 is 14 residues long. This CDR3 is CASSVDSLDEKLFF. As DNA, the CDR3 is TGTGCCAGCAGCGTAGACAGTCTCGACGAAAAACTGTTTTTT.

This clone was counted only a few times. The V call is TRBV20-1, the J call TRBJ2-7; D not certain. V lost 4 bases to trimming and J lost 3 bases, with 7 bases between them. CDR3 length equals 11 residues. Looked up from germline, CDR1 is DFQATT and CDR2 is SNEGSKA (reference sequence). This chain's CDR3 is CSAMGYYEQYF. The CDR3 nucleotides are TGCAGTGCTATGGGCTACTACGAGCAGTACTTC.

The chain carries TRBV5-4 and TRBJ2-3; 14 positions match TRBD2. Per the germline V gene, CDR1 is SGHNT and CDR2 is YYREEE (reference sequence). V lost 0 bases, J lost 6 bases, and 6 bases stayed unmatched. The CDR3 spans 17 residues. CDR3 residues: CASSLGGLAGGVDTQYF. DNA for the CDR3: TGTGCCAGCAGCTTGGGAGGACTAGCGGGAGGTGTGGATACGCAGTATTTT.

The rearrangement uses TRBV5-1 and TRBJ2-7; D perhaps matches TRBD1 (5 bases). Trimming took 2 bases from V and 3 from J, leaving 12 bases between them. Germline values: CDR1 SGHRS, CDR2 YFSETQ. CDR3 size: 14 residues. The CDR3 coding sequence is TGCGCCAGCAGCTTCGGGCAGGGCGGCTACGAGCAGTACTTC. Translation: CASSFGQGGYEQYF.

The CDR3 reads CASSLVLRTSYSYEQYF. The CDR3 bases are TGTGCCAGCAGCTTAGTTCTCCGGACTAGCTACTCCTACGAGCAGTACTTC. V usage is TRBV7-2 and J usage is TRBJ2-7, with 8 bases lining up with TRBD2. The CDR3 extends over 17 amino acids. V was clipped by 1 base and J by 0 bases; unmatched bases: 8. Germline V gene data show CDR1 as SGHTA and CDR2 as FQGNSA.

This sequence joins TRBV7-8 and TRBJ2-1; tentatively, D is TRBD1 (6 bases). Germline loops: CDR1 SGHVS, CDR2 FQNEAQ. V lost 3 bases and J lost 10, with 10 bases in between. The CDR3 loop spans 12 amino acids. The CDR3 region is CASSFTGTEQFF. CDR3 DNA: TGTGCCAGCAGCTTCACCGGGACAGAGCAGTTCTTC.

The chain carries TRBV5-5 and TRBJ2-3; D may be TRBD1 (6 bases). There are 15 residues in the CDR3. Germline V gives CDR1 SGHKS, CDR2 YYEKEE (reference sequence). V lost 5 bases and J lost 0, with 13 bases in between. CDR3: CASRDSGFSTDTQYF. In DNA form, the CDR3 reads TGTGCCAGCAGGGACAGCGGTTTTAGCACAGATACGCAGTATTTT.

This clone is a singleton in its sample. The rearrangement links TRBV28 to TRBJ2-2; D is perhaps TRBD1 (6 bases). The germline gives CDR1 MDHEN, CDR2 SYDVKM. The CDR3 is 16 amino acids. Deletions cut 5 bases from V and 9 bases from J, with 22 bases between. The CDR3 loop reads CASSPPVGASPRELFF. CDR3 in DNA: TGTGCCAGCAGTCCCCCTGTGGGGGCCTCACCAAGGGAGCTGTTTTTT.

This clone came up once. This chain connects TRBV6-1 to TRBJ2-2, with 8 positions matching TRBD1. The CDR3 runs to 15 residues. Germline loops: CDR1 MNHNS, CDR2 SASEGT. The junction had 4 bases not matched to a gene; V was cut back by 4 bases and J by 3 bases. CDR3 sequence (DNA): TGTGCCAGCAGTGCCCACAGGGGGGACACCGGGGAGCTGTTTTTT. Translated: CASSAHRGDTGELFF.

This chain connects TRBV30 to TRBJ1-5; D is ambiguous. This CDR3 has 14 residues. V lost 4 bases and J lost 0, with 10 bases in between. CDR1 is GTSNPN, CDR2 SVGIG, per germline (reference sequence). Written as DNA, the CDR3 is TGTGCCTGGAATTACCGGGGTAGCAATCAGCCCCAGCATTTT. Amino acid sequence: CAWNYRGSNQPQHF.

V gene TRBV19 combines with J gene TRBJ1-1; no reliable D call. CDR1 LNHDA and CDR2 SQIVND come from the germline V gene (reference sequence). This CDR3 spans 14 amino acids. V was shortened by 4 bases and J by 11 bases, with 20 bases between the two germline ends. The CDR3 DNA reads as TGTGCCAGTAGTAGCTTGGGTTCGGAGGCCCCGGCTTTCTTT. It specifies CASSSLGSEAPAFF.

The V and J genes are TRBV19 and TRBJ2-7; weak D call: TRBD2 (6 bases). Germline V gene data show CDR1 as LNHDA and CDR2 as SQIVND (reference sequence). The CDR3 has 13 residues. The V gene lost 4 bases and the J gene lost 7 bases, with 14 bases spanning the gap. CDR3 amino acids: CASSRGDVREQYF. CDR3 nucleotide sequence: TGTGCCAGTAGTAGGGGGGACGTGAGGGAGCAGTACTTC.

This CDR3 is CASTRDSTDTQYF. CDR3 in DNA: TGTGCCAGCACTAGGGACAGCACAGATACGCAGTATTTT. The chain has TRBV10-3 and TRBJ2-3; D might be TRBD1 or TRBD2, each matching 5 bases. Germline V gene sequence: CDR1 ENHRY, CDR2 SYGVKD. Between the trimmed V and J ends, which lost 10 bases and 0 bases, there was a span of 11 bases. The CDR3 loop spans 13 amino acids.

This chain joins TRBV7-2 and TRBJ1-1; D is unresolved. Deletions cut 1 base from V and 5 bases from J, with 11 bases between. CDR3 length equals 14 residues. Germline assignment: CDR1 SGHTA and CDR2 FQGNSA. CDR3 amino acids: CASSLGRVATEAFF. CDR3 coding DNA: TGTGCCAGCAGCTTAGGTCGGGTTGCGACTGAAGCTTTCTTT.

J is TRBJ2-3 and V is TRBV5-1; 8 nucleotides agree with TRBD1. The germline V gene encodes CDR1 SGHRS and CDR2 YFSETQ. This CDR3 is built from 15 residues. Trimming removed 3 bases from V and 0 bases from J; junction bases left unmatched: 3. CDR3 sequence reads: CASSSTGGSTDTQYF. For the CDR3, the DNA is TGCGCCAGCAGCTCCACAGGGGGTAGCACAGATACGCAGTATTTT.

V gene TRBV6-6 combines with J gene TRBJ2-7; 10 positions agree with TRBD1. The CDR3 totals 15 residues. Per the germline V gene, CDR1 is MNHNY and CDR2 is SVGAGI (reference sequence). J gave up 0 bases and V 6 bases, and 5 bases lay outside the gene matches. CDR3: CASSRTGGTSYEQYF. Written as DNA, the CDR3 is TGTGCCAGCAGCCGGACAGGGGGGACCTCCTACGAGCAGTACTTC.

This clone has more than one count but fewer than ten. This sequence joins TRBV2 and TRBJ1-4; D uncertain. The CDR3 spans 13 residues. Trimming pared 8 bases from V and 6 bases from J, leaving 13 bases between. In germline, CDR1 is SNHLY, CDR2 FYNNEI. The DNA of the CDR3 is TGTGCCAGCGAGGCACGGAGGGATGAAAAACTGTTTTTT. Protein sequence: CASEARRDEKLFF.

J is TRBJ2-7 and V is TRBV6-1, with TRBD1 matching 10 bases. Per germline, CDR1 MNHNS and CDR2 SASEGT. V lost 8 bases, J lost 5 bases, and 6 bases stayed unmatched. CDR3 length: 13 residues. For the CDR3, the DNA is TGTGCCAGCCGAAGACAGGGGGCCGACGAGCAGTACTTC. As protein: CASRRQGADEQYF.

This clone came up a few times. The J gene is TRBJ2-7, the V gene TRBV19; TRBD1 might be the D (6 bases). There are 12 residues in the CDR3. V dropped 6 bases and J dropped 6 bases, with 12 bases sitting between them. Germline V gene lookup returns CDR1 LNHDA and CDR2 SQIVND (reference sequence). The CDR3 loop is CASSLPDSEQYF. CDR3 nucleotide sequence: TGTGCCAGTAGCCTCCCGGACAGCGAGCAGTACTTC.

The V call is TRBV6-1, the J call TRBJ1-5; 7 bases are a match to TRBD1. Germline V gene sequence: CDR1 MNHNS, CDR2 SASEGT. V shed 2 bases, J shed 0 bases, and the junction held 7 bases outside the gene matches. The CDR3 contains 17 residues. CDR3 loop: CASSERYRGGSNQPQHF. Here the CDR3 DNA reads TGTGCCAGCAGTGAAAGGTACAGGGGAGGTAGCAATCAGCCCCAGCATTTT.